Given below is one TCR beta chain in context. This entry is derived from a study of blood T cell repertoires in COVID-19. Looking at the study overall: From the United States, Italy and Spain came samples of acute and convalescent COVID-19.

The CDR3 spans 16 residues. CDR1 is SEHNR, CDR2 FQNEAQ, per germline (reference sequence). After removal of 3 bases from V and 5 bases from J, the junction contained 9 bases not matched to a gene. Participants spanned ages about 18 to 100 years and resided in about two dozen US areas. Two negative PCRs, clearance, or symptom resolution had been documented for recovered Cohort 3 donors. The method was immunoSEQ multiplex PCR; TCRdb's version includes in-frame clones alone and lacks a portion of them. The sample yields roughly 300,000 clones, around 87% seen once. The origin of this receptor is a woman aged 25 to 39 who had recovered from COVID-19. Material: PBMCs or T cells enriched from blood (not recorded which). The chain links TRBV7-9 to TRBJ2-1, with 8 nucleotides matching TRBD2. As DNA, the CDR3 is TGTGCCAGCAGCTTGGCCACGGGACTAGTACACAATGAGCAGTTCTTC. Translation gives CASSLATGLVHNEQFF.